Listed here are 18 T cell receptor beta chains from one sample, sequenced in a study of blood T cell repertoires in COVID-19. Measured with immunoSEQ multiplex PCR; TCRdb has only the in-frame clones, and not every one. The table includes roughly 500,000 clones, more than 85% detected once. Material: PBMCs or T cells enriched from blood (not recorded which). These receptors were obtained from a woman aged 55-70 years who had recovered from COVID-19.

The rearrangement uses TRBV30 and TRBJ1-2, with 12 nucleotides matching TRBD1. J lost 0 bases, V lost 1 base, and 6 bases had no gene match. The CDR3 covers 17 residues. Per germline, CDR1 GTSNPN and CDR2 SVGIG (reference sequence). The CDR3, as DNA: TGTGCCTGGAGTGGAGGGACAGGGGGCCATACTAACTATGGCTACACCTTC. Translated: CAWSGGTGGHTNYGYTF.

This chain uses TRBV27 with TRBJ1-1, with a tentative D call TRBD1 (5 bases). V lost 5 bases to trimming and J lost 1 base, with 23 bases between them. This CDR3 region has 18 residues. The germline CDR1 and CDR2 sequences are MNHEY and SMNVEV (reference sequence). The CDR3 region has the DNA TGTGCCAGCAGTGTTCTATCATCGGTGGGCGGGACGAACACTGAAGCTTTCTTT. It translates to CASSVLSSVGGTNTEAFF.

For the CDR3, the DNA is TGCGCCAGCAGCTTGGCTGGGCATGGCTACACCTTC. Residues: CASSLAGHGYTF. The rearrangement joins TRBV5-1 to TRBJ1-2; D is undetermined. Germline lookup yields CDR1 SGHRS and CDR2 YFSETQ. The V end was cut by 0 bases, the J end by 6 bases, with 6 bases between. The CDR3 is 12 amino acids.

The DNA for the CDR3 is TGTGCCAGCAGCTTTACAGACACCCTTGACTACACCTTC. Translating gives CASSFTDTLDYTF. The V and J genes are TRBV11-2 and TRBJ1-2; D gene unclear. The V and J ends lost 3 bases and 10 bases respectively, with 15 bases between them. Germline loops: CDR1 SGHAT, CDR2 FQNNGV. CDR3 length: 13 residues.

This clone was found a few times. This rearrangement joins TRBV2 to TRBJ1-5; D not certain. The CDR3 loop spans 15 amino acids. Trimming stripped 6 bases from V and 1 base from J, with 13 bases between. Germline CDR1 and CDR2: SNHLY and FYNNEI. The CDR3 here is CASRGVTLSNQPQHF. In DNA form, the CDR3 reads TGTGCCAGCAGGGGAGTGACACTAAGCAATCAGCCCCAGCATTTT.

The J gene is TRBJ2-7, the V gene TRBV5-1, with D perhaps matching TRBD1 (5 bases). Trimming took off 0 bases at V and 2 bases at J, with 12 bases between the two ends. Per the germline V gene, CDR1 is SGHRS and CDR2 is YFSETQ. The CDR3 contains 15 residues. The CDR3 nucleotides read TGCGCCAGCAGCTTGGTAGTCAGGGCCACCTACGAGCAGTACTTC. Amino acid sequence: CASSLVVRATYEQYF.

The rearrangement uses TRBV6-5 and TRBJ1-3; no reliable D call. Germline CDR1 MNHEY, CDR2 SVGAGI. V lost 6 bases to trimming and J lost 0 bases, with 12 bases between them. The CDR3 has 15 amino acids. The CDR3 bases are TGTGCCAGCAGCCGGAGCCGGGGCTCTGGAAACACCATATATTTT. Amino acid sequence: CASSRSRGSGNTIYF.

The chain employs TRBV9 and TRBJ1-2; 10 nucleotides match TRBD1. CDR3 length: 18 amino acids. J lost 0 bases, V lost 4 bases, and 12 bases had no gene match. The germline gives CDR1 SGDLS, CDR2 YYNGEE. CDR3 bases: TGTGCCAGCAGCACCGGGACAGGGGCGGGTCAAGCTAACTATGGCTACACCTTC. Its protein product is CASSTGTGAGQANYGYTF.

In this sample, this clone turned up a few times. The conserved final phenylalanine or tryptophan is absent from the CDR3, which likely points to a read error. It is unclear where the CDR3 begins or ends on the DNA, so no DNA is shown, and the CDR3 is as TCRdb lists it. The rearrangement joins TRBV2 to TRBJ1-2; the table's D call, TRBD1, has no DNA check behind it. The CDR3 totals 12 residues, both ends included. The germline gives CDR1 SNHLY, CDR2 FYNNEI. CDR3 residues: CASSADRDRPHK.

CDR3 residues: CASSYGRQGTTEAFF. Here the CDR3 DNA reads TGTGCCAGCAGTTACGGGCGACAGGGGACCACTGAAGCTTTCTTT. The chain has TRBV6-2 or TRBV6-3 and TRBJ1-1; the match to TRBD1 covers 8 bases. The CDR3 sequence is 15 residues long. Germline V lookup: CDR1 MNHEY, CDR2 SVGEGT. J lost 4 bases, V lost 2 bases, and 6 bases had no gene match.

This chain joins TRBV7-2 and TRBJ1-5; D may be TRBD1 (5 bases). The V and J ends lost 3 bases and 5 bases respectively, with 8 bases between them. CDR3 size: 13 residues. Germline CDR1 reads SGHTA; CDR2 reads FQGNSA. The CDR3 bases are TGTGCCAGCAGCTTTTCGGGGGATCAGCCCCAGCATTTT. Translating it yields CASSFSGDQPQHF.

This chain joins TRBV2 and TRBJ2-2; 7 bases align to TRBD1. This CDR3 is 15 amino acids long. The junction had 10 bases not matched to a gene; V was cut back by 8 bases and J by 4 bases. The germline CDR1 and CDR2 sequences are SNHLY and FYNNEI. CDR3 sequence: CASGGTRGRTGELFF. The CDR3 DNA reads as TGTGCCAGCGGGGGAACTAGGGGGCGCACCGGGGAGCTGTTTTTT.

This rearrangement joins TRBV29-1 to TRBJ2-7; 7 bases are a match to TRBD1. Losses at the gene ends were 4 bases for V and 6 bases for J; bases not matched to a gene: 9. The CDR3 is 13 residues long. Germline CDR1 is SQVTM and CDR2 is ANQGSEA. CDR3 protein: CSVGRDRAGEQYF. CDR3 sequence (DNA): TGCAGCGTTGGACGCGACAGGGCGGGCGAGCAGTACTTC.

This clone was recorded only once. The chain links TRBV2 to TRBJ2-6; 7 bases align to TRBD1. The CDR3 consists of 17 residues. Per germline, CDR1 SNHLY and CDR2 FYNNEI. V was clipped by 6 bases and J by 1 base; unmatched bases: 9. The CDR3 sequence is CASSARQGSSGANVLTF. CDR3 DNA sequence: TGTGCCAGCAGCGCTCGACAGGGCTCGTCTGGGGCCAACGTCCTGACTTTC.

This chain links TRBV5-1 with TRBJ1-6, with 7 bases identical to TRBD1. The V segment lost 4 bases and the J segment 6 bases; nucleotides outside the gene matches: 4. Germline loops: CDR1 SGHRS, CDR2 YFSETQ. The CDR3 runs to 14 residues. CDR3 nucleotide sequence: TGCGCCAGCAGCCGGACAGGTGGTAATTCACCCCTCCACTTT. Amino acid sequence: CASSRTGGNSPLHF.

The gene calls are TRBV7-9 and TRBJ1-4; the D gene is possibly TRBD1 (5 bases). Per the germline V gene, CDR1 is SEHNR and CDR2 is FQNEAQ (reference sequence). This CDR3 is 15 amino acids long. Trimming cost V 5 bases and J 0 bases, with 10 bases left between them. The CDR3 DNA follows: TGTGCCAGCAGCCCTCTCAGGGCAACTAATGAAAAACTGTTTTTT. Protein: CASSPLRATNEKLFF. Filled out from reference TRBV7-9 and TRBJ1-4, the complete variable domain reads DTGVSQNPRHKITKRGQNVTFRCDPISEHNRLYWYRQTLGQGPEFLTYFQNEAQLEKSRLLSDRFSAERPKGSFSTLEIQRTEQGDSAMYLCASSPLRATNEKLFFGSGTQLSVL.

This clone has only one observation. V usage is TRBV27 and J usage is TRBJ1-2; D is ambiguous. CDR1 is MNHEY, CDR2 SMNVEV, per germline (reference sequence). V dropped 1 base and J dropped 5 bases, with 11 bases sitting between them. The CDR3 sequence is 14 residues long. DNA for the CDR3: TGTGCCAGCAGTTTATACAGATCCAATTATGGCTACACCTTC. This encodes CASSLYRSNYGYTF.

This clone has only one observation. The genes are TRBV4-1 and TRBJ2-3; D is possibly TRBD2 (6 bases). The CDR3 runs 14 residues. CDR1 is MGHRA and CDR2 is YSYEKL in the germline V gene. V lost 8 bases, J lost 6 bases, and 18 bases lay in between. DNA for the CDR3: TGCGCCAGCGGGACGGGGGATCCCGGGGATACGCAGTATTTT. This gives the protein CASGTGDPGDTQYF.